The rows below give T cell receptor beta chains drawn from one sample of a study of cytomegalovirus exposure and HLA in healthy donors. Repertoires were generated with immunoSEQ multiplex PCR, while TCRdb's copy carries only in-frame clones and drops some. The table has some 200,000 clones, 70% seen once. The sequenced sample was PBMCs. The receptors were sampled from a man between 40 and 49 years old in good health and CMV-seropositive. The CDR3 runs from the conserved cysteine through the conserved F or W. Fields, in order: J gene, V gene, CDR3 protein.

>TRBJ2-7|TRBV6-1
CASSETVRAGDYEQYF
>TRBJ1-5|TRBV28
CASRGQGWEPQHF
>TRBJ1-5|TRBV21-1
CASSKVPGNQPQHF
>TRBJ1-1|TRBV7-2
CASSTTGTGNTEAFF
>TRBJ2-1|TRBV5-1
CASSFRASGGAGNEQFF
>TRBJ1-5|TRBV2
CASAGVNQPQHF
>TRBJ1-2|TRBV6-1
CASSEENRIYGYTF
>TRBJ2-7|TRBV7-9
CASSLPAPSGTGYVEQYF
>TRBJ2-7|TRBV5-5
CASSLNLAGRDEQYF
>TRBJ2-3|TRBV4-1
CASSPTGRGGEDTQYF
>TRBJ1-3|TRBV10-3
CAIRTGERNTIYF
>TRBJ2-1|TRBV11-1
CASSLGAGSVRENNEQFF
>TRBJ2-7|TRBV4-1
CASSQDSPGIAGAIEQYF
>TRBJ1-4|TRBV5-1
CASSSGQGGTNEKLFF
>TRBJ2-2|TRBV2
CASSAYRTGVNTGELFF
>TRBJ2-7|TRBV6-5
CASSYGGTGRGEQYF
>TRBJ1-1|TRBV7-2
CASSLQGLGTEAFF
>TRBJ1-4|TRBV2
CASRRQGGEKLFF
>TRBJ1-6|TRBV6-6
CASSPTSGFNNSPLHF
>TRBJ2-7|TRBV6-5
CASSWTGKGSEQYF
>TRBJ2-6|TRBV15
CATSRDSGVGANVLTF
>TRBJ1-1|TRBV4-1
CASSHVLTGNTEAFF
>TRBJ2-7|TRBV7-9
CASSFGGVNEQYF
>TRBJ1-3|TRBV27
CASSRTGRDSGNTIYF
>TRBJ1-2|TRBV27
CASSQGARNYGYTF
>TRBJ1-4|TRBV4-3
CASSQGRGTGGTTNEKLFF
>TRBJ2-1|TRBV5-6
CASSLWSTSTLLGHEQFF
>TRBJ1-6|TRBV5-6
CASSGDRANSPLHF
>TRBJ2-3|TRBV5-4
CASSLLGSTQYF
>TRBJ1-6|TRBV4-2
CASSQDARGQGDSPLHF
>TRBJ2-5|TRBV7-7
CASSSSLPRGTQYF
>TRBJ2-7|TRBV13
CASARKGTTSYEQYF
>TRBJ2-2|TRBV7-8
CASSLVPGLGELFF
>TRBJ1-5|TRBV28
CASSFRTGGNQPQHF
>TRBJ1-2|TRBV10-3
CAAEWGGGYTF
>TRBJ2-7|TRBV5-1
CASSVRESYEQYF
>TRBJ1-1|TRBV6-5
CASSYGDRDYTEAFF
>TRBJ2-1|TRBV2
CASKRLAGALNNEQFF
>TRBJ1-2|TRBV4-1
CASSQGLQGRLSGYTF
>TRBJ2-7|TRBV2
CASGLPDSSYEQYF
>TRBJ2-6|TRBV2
CASSEMGSGPGANVLTF
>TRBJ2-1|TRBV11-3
CASSPGTGVNEQFF
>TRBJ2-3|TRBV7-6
CASRPRWTDTQYF
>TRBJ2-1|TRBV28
CASSSRLAGSSYNEQFF
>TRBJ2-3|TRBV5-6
CASSFQGEDTQYF
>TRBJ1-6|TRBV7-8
CASAGTGNSPLHF
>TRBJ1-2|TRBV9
CASSLDTHNYGYTF
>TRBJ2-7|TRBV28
CASSLTGSYEQYF
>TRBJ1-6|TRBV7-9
CSSSSLPGEGNSPLHF
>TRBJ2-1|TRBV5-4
CASSKSGGGLEEFF
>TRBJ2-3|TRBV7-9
CASSLPGSTDTQYF
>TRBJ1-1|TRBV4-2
CASSQLSRGFPEAFF